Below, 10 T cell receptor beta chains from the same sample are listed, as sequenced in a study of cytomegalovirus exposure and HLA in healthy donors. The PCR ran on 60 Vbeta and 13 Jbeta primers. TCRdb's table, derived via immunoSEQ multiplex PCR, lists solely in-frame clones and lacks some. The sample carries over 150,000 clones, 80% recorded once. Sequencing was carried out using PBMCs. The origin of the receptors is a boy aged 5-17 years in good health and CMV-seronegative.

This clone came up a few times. The CDR3 DNA reads as TGTGCCAGCAGCTTCGGGGGTAAAACAGGGGACGACTATGGCTACACCTTC. Its translation: CASSFGGKTGDDYGYTF. The chain recombines TRBV7-9 with TRBJ1-2, with 7 bases fitting TRBD1. V was pared by 3 bases and J by 3 bases, with 13 bases of the junction left unmatched. Per the germline V gene, CDR1 is SEHNR and CDR2 is FQNEAQ (reference sequence). The CDR3 sequence is 17 residues long.

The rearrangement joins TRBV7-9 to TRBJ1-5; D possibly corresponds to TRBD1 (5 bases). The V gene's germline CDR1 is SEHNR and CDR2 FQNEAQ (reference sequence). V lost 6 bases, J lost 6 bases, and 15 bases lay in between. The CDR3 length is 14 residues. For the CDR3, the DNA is TGTGCCAGCAGTGAAGACAGTGGTGGTCAGCCCCAGCATTTT. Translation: CASSEDSGGQPQHF.

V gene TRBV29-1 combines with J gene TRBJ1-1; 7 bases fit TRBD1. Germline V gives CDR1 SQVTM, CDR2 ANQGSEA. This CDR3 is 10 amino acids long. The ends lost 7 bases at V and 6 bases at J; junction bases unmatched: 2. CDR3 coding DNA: TGCAGCGGAACAGGGGCTGAAGCTTTCTTT. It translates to CSGTGAEAFF.

CDR3 coding DNA: TGCAGCGTGATACGGGACAGCCCCTACGAGCAGTACTTC. Translated: CSVIRDSPYEQYF. The V and J genes are TRBV29-1 and TRBJ2-7; 7 nucleotides line up with TRBD1. This CDR3 spans 13 amino acids. V lost 6 bases and J lost 2; bases outside the gene matches: 7. Germline assignment: CDR1 SQVTM and CDR2 ANQGSEA.

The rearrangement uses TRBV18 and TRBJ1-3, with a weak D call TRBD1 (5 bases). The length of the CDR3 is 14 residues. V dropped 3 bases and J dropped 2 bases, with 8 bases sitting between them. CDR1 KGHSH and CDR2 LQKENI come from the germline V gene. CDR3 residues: CASSPGHPGNTIYF. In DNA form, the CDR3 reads TGTGCCAGCTCACCCGGACACCCTGGAAACACCATATATTTT.

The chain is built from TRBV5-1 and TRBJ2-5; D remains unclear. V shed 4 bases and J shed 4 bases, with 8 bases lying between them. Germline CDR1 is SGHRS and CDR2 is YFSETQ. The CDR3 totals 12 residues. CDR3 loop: CASSVTRETQYF. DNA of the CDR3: TGCGCCAGCAGCGTGACAAGAGAGACCCAGTACTTC. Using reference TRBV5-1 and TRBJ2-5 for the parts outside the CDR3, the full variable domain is KAGVTQTPRYLIKTRGQQVTLSCSPISGHRSVSWYQQTPGQGLQFLFEYFSETQRNKGNFPGRFSGRQFSNSRSEMNVSTLELGDSALYLCASSVTRETQYFGPGTRLLVL.

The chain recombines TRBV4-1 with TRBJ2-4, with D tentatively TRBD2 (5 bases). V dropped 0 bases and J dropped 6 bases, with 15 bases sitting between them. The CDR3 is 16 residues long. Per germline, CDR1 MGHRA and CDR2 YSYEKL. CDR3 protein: CASSQERGDPVNIQYF. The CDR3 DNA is TGCGCCAGCAGCCAAGAACGGGGAGACCCCGTAAACATTCAGTACTTC.

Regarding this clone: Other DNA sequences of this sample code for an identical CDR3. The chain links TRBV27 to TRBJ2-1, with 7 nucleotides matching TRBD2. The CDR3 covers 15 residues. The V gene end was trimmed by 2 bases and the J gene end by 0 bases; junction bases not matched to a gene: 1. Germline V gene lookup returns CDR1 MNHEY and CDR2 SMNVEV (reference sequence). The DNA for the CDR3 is TGTGCCAGCAGTTTAGGCGGGAGCTCCTACAATGAGCAGTTCTTC. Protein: CASSLGGSSYNEQFF.

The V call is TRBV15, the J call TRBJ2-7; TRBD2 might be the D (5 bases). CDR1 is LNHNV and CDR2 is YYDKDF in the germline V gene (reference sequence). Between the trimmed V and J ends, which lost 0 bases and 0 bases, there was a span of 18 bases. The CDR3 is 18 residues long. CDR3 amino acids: CATSRERGHPSTSYEQYF. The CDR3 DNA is TGTGCCACCAGCAGAGAAAGAGGGCACCCTTCTACCTCCTACGAGCAGTACTTC. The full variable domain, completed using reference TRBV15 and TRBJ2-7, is DAMVIQNPRYQVTQFGKPVTLSCSQTLNHNVMYWYQQKSSQAPKLLFHYYDKDFNNEADTPDNFQSRRPNTSFCFLDIRSPGLGDTAMYLCATSRERGHPSTSYEQYFGPGTRLTVT.

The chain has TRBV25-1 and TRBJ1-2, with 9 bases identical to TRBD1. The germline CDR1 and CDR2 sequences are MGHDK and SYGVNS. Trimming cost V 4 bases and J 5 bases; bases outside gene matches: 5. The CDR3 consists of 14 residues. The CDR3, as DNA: TGTGCCAGCAGTGCCACAGGGGGCCGTTATGGCTACACCTTC. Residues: CASSATGGRYGYTF.